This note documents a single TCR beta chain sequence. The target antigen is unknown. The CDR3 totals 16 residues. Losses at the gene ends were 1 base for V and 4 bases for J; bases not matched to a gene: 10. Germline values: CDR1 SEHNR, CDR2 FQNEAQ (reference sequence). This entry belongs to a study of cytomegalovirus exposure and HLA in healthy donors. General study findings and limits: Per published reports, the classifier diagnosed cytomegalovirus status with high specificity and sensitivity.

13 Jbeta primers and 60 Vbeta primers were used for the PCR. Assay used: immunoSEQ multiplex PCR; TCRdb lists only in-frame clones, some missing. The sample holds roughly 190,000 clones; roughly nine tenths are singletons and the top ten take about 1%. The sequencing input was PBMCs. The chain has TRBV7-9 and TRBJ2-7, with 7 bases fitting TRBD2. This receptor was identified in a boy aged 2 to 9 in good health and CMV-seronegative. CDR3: CASSLVGGTNGYEQYF. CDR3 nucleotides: TGTGCCAGCAGCTTAGTTGGTGGGACTAACGGGTACGAGCAGTACTTC.